Listed here are 7 T cell receptor beta chains from one sample, sequenced in a study of blood T cell repertoires in COVID-19. The protocol was immunoSEQ multiplex PCR, while the TCRdb copy is restricted to in-frame clones and leaves out a portion. Altogether 220,000 or so clones are present, 84% being singletons, with the ten largest covering 3%. Specimen: peripheral blood. These receptors all stem from a woman in her 30s who had recovered from COVID-19.

The J gene is TRBJ1-2, the V gene TRBV7-9; 7 nucleotides line up with TRBD1. Germline trimming cut 3 bases from V and 7 bases from J; bases unmatched to any gene: 8. Germline-derived CDR1 and CDR2 are SEHNR and FQNEAQ (reference sequence). CDR3 length: 14 residues. CDR3 sequence: CASSFLEGARGYTF. CDR3 DNA sequence: TGTGCCAGCAGCTTTTTAGAGGGGGCGCGTGGCTACACCTTC.

V is TRBV18 and J is TRBJ2-5, with unresolved D. The CDR3 has 13 amino acids. V lost 6 bases to trimming and J lost 5 bases, with 13 bases between them. CDR1 and CDR2 (germline): KGHSH, LQKENI. Written as DNA, the CDR3 is TGTGCCAGCTCTTTCTATCCGCGGGAGACCCAGTACTTC. It yields the protein CASSFYPRETQYF. The variable domain in full, with the rest retrieved from reference TRBV18 and TRBJ2-5, is NAGVMQNPRHLVRRRGQEARLRCSPMKGHSHVYWYRQLPEEGLKFMVYLQKENIIDESGMPKERFSAEFPKEGPSILRIQQVVRGDSAAYFCASSFYPRETQYFGPGTRLLVL.

This chain's CDR3 is CASSVQDRFYNEQFF. Written as DNA, the CDR3 is TGTGCCAGCAGTGTCCAGGACAGGTTCTACAATGAGCAGTTCTTC. This chain connects TRBV28 to TRBJ2-1; TRBD1 agrees at 7 bases. With V trimmed by 5 bases and J by 3 bases, 7 bases remained unmatched. Germline V CDR1 and CDR2: MDHEN, SYDVKM. This CDR3 comprises 15 residues.

V is TRBV4-1 and J is TRBJ2-3, with 9 bases aligning to TRBD2. With 0 bases clipped from V and 6 bases from J, the junction kept 10 bases outside the gene matches. Germline V gives CDR1 MGHRA, CDR2 YSYEKL. The CDR3 loop spans 17 amino acids. In nucleotides, the CDR3 is TGCGCCAGCAGCCAAGAAACTCTAGCGGGACGCGGGGATACGCAGTATTTT. Translated: CASSQETLAGRGDTQYF.

This clone was recorded a few times. The genes are TRBV7-8 and TRBJ1-5, with 7 positions matching TRBD1. Germline assignment: CDR1 SGHVS and CDR2 FQNEAQ. J gave up 5 bases and V 0 bases, and 4 bases lay outside the gene matches. The CDR3 spans 15 residues. The DNA of the CDR3 is TGTGCCAGCAGCTTAGCTCAGGGGGTGGATCAGCCCCAGCATTTT. Its translation: CASSLAQGVDQPQHF.

This chain joins TRBV3-1 (or the pseudogene TRBV3-2) and TRBJ2-7; D is ambiguous. CDR1 and CDR2 from the germline V gene are LGHDT and YNNKEL (reference sequence). V dropped 0 bases and J dropped 1 base, with 7 bases sitting between them. The length of the CDR3 is 14 residues. Written as DNA, the CDR3 is TGTGCCAGCAGCCAAGATGTCTATTCCTACGAGCAGTACTTC. Amino acid sequence: CASSQDVYSYEQYF.

V gene TRBV6-7 combines with J gene TRBJ2-3; TRBD2 aligns across 7 bases. TRBV6-7 is identified as an open reading frame with a role that is uncertain. V lost 5 bases and J lost 2; bases outside the gene matches: 4. The CDR3 totals 14 residues. The CDR3 coding sequence is TGTGCCAGCAGTAAGGCGGGAGACACAGATACGCAGTATTTT. Translating gives CASSKAGDTDTQYF.